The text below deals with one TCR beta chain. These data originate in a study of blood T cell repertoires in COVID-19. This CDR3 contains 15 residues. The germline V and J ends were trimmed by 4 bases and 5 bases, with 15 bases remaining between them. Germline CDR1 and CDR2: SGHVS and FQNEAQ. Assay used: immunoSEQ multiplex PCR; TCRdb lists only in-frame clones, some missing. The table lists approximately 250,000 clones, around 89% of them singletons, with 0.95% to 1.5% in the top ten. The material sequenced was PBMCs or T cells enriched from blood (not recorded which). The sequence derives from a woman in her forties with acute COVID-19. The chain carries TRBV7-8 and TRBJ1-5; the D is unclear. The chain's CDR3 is CASSSEGGGHQPQHF. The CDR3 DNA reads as TGTGCCAGCAGCTCAGAGGGTGGCGGGCATCAGCCCCAGCATTTT.